This TCR beta chain appears in the sequencing data of a study of cytomegalovirus exposure and HLA in healthy donors. Regarding the study as a whole: Roughly even sequencing depth across donors was the assumption behind the presence/absence analyses. The study put 150 to 200 TCR beta chains on its list as cytomegalovirus-associated. Reportedly, a later analysis found an Asian-associated ancestry cluster had fewer N-insertions than the roughly 700-donor mean.

V shed 3 bases and J 3 bases; nucleotides not matched to a gene: 12. Per germline, CDR1 SEHNR and CDR2 FQNEAQ (reference sequence). The CDR3 consists of 17 residues. About this clone itself: Antigen specificity is unknown.

It was with 60 Vbeta and 13 Jbeta primers that the PCR ran. Data came from immunoSEQ multiplex PCR; TCRdb stores just in-frame clones and leaves some out. The repertoire consists of around 170,000 clones, with approximately 78% occurring once and the leading ten covering roughly 0.75%. This chain connects TRBV7-9 to TRBJ2-7, with 9 bases aligning to TRBD1. This TCR was sampled from a woman aged 18-29 years in good health and CMV-seronegative. Sequences were obtained from PBMCs. CDR3 amino acids: CASSFRDRDGLFYEQYF. The CDR3 coding sequence is TGTGCCAGCAGCTTCCGGGACAGGGATGGTCTCTTCTACGAGCAGTACTTC.